This T cell receptor beta chain was recorded in a study of identical twins. Regarding the study as a whole: A lower insertion count was a feature of abundant cord blood beta clonotypes, with no such feature in memory repertoires.

This clonotype was recorded a few times. Antigen specificity is unknown. Germline CDR1 reads SGHDT; CDR2 reads YYEEEE. The V end lost 0 bases, the J end lost 2 bases, and 9 bases lay between the germline ends. The CDR3 runs 15 residues. A universal primer binding site was introduced by template switching. The final cDNA contained unique molecular identifiers. TCRdb redid the calling of the 5' RACE reads with MiXCR, one entry per CDR3 protein. The table shows 200,000 to 300,000 distinct CDR3 sequences, with 7.5% occurring only once. This sample was shared with a second study, whose subject was yellow fever vaccine responses in identical twins.

This chain uses TRBV5-6 with TRBJ1-5; D ambiguous. The sequenced sample was CD8+ T cells sorted from blood. The TCR comes from a woman younger than 30 in good health. The DNA of the CDR3 is TGTGCCAGCAGCTTGGGAACGAGCGGCAATCAGCCCCAGCATTTT. It is translated as CASSLGTSGNQPQHF.